These 28 T cell receptor beta chains were sequenced from one sample in a study of blood T cell repertoires in COVID-19. Sequenced by immunoSEQ multiplex PCR; TCRdb stores in-frame clones only, minus some. The sample contains some 230,000 clones, about 86% of which appear only once. The material sequenced was peripheral blood. The receptors originated from a woman aged 30 to 39 who had recovered from COVID-19.

J is TRBJ1-2 and V is TRBV30; no definite D call. Germline V CDR1 and CDR2: GTSNPN, SVGIG (reference sequence). V was shortened by 4 bases and J by 0 bases, with 24 bases between the two germline ends. There are 18 residues in the CDR3. CDR3 sequence (DNA): TGTGCCTGGATATTAGCCGGGGAGGTCGGTTCGGCTAACTATGGCTACACCTTC. As protein: CAWILAGEVGSANYGYTF.

The chain carries TRBV28 and TRBJ1-1; D gene uncertain. The length of the CDR3 is 15 residues. Trimming removed 4 bases at V and 8 bases at J, with 20 bases between. Germline V gene lookup returns CDR1 MDHEN and CDR2 SYDVKM. CDR3 protein: CASSWAQPNRREAFF. CDR3 DNA: TGTGCCAGCAGTTGGGCCCAGCCGAATCGTCGAGAAGCTTTCTTT.

CDR3 sequence (DNA): TGTGCCAGCAGCTACCTGGACAGGACGATGAACACTGAAGCTTTCTTT. Protein: CASSYLDRTMNTEAFF. The V call is TRBV11-2, the J call TRBJ1-1; 7 bases align to TRBD1. The CDR3 extends over 16 amino acids. The germline V gene has CDR1 SGHAT and CDR2 FQNNGV. Losses at the gene ends were 4 bases for V and 0 bases for J; bases not matched to a gene: 8.

The chain combines TRBV9 with TRBJ2-7; 9 nucleotides agree with TRBD2. Germline V gene data show CDR1 as SGDLS and CDR2 as YYNGEE. The CDR3 has 13 amino acids. V lost 6 bases, J lost 7 bases, and 8 bases stayed unmatched. The DNA of the CDR3 is TGTGCCAGCACTCCGGGACTAGCAGGGGAGCAGTACTTC. Translation gives CASTPGLAGEQYF. The whole variable domain, filled in from reference TRBV9 and TRBJ2-7, reads DSGVTQTPKHLITATGQRVTLRCSPRSGDLSVYWYQQSLDQGLQFLIQYYNGEERAKGNILERFSAQQFPDLHSELNLSSLELGDSALYFCASTPGLAGEQYFGPGTRLTVT.

This chain links TRBV6-5 with TRBJ2-7, with 7 bases lining up with TRBD1. V dropped 4 bases and J dropped 2; count of bases not matched to a gene: 8. The V gene's germline CDR1 is MNHEY and CDR2 SVGAGI. The CDR3 contains 15 residues. The CDR3 is CASSLAQGNPYEQYF. Written as DNA, the CDR3 is TGTGCCAGCAGTTTAGCACAGGGGAATCCCTACGAGCAGTACTTC.

The chain joins TRBV6-6 to TRBJ1-1, with TRBD1 identical over 10 bases. Germline values: CDR1 MNHNY, CDR2 SVGAGI (reference sequence). This CDR3 is built from 14 residues. V lost 7 bases, J lost 6 bases, and 8 bases stayed unmatched. CDR3 loop: CASIDRGRNAEAFF. For the CDR3, the DNA is TGTGCCAGCATCGACAGGGGGCGAAACGCTGAAGCTTTCTTT.

The gene calls are TRBV30 and TRBJ1-6, with 7 bases that match TRBD1. The J segment lost 4 bases and the V segment lost 5 bases, leaving 8 bases of the junction unmatched. Germline V gene lookup returns CDR1 GTSNPN and CDR2 SVGIG (reference sequence). The CDR3 has 15 amino acids. CDR3 protein: CAWCPRQGYNSPLHF. The CDR3 bases are TGTGCCTGGTGCCCTCGACAGGGTTATAATTCACCCCTCCACTTT.

Only a few counts were recorded for this clone. The chain recombines TRBV5-1 with TRBJ2-1; TRBD1 agrees at 7 bases. This CDR3 contains 15 residues. Germline CDR1 reads SGHRS; CDR2 reads YFSETQ. The J segment lost 9 bases and the V segment lost 4 bases, leaving 13 bases of the junction unmatched. CDR3 region: CASSDTDRASGEQFF. CDR3 DNA sequence: TGCGCCAGCAGCGATACCGACAGGGCCTCAGGTGAGCAGTTCTTC.

The chain uses TRBV6-4 and TRBJ1-1; weak D call: TRBD1 (6 bases). V was shortened by 3 bases and J by 5 bases, with 13 bases between the two germline ends. Germline V gene sequence: CDR1 MRHNA, CDR2 SNTAGT. CDR3 size: 14 residues. CDR3 protein: CASSEGGEGTEAFF. Here the CDR3 DNA reads TGTGCCAGCAGTGAAGGGGGAGAGGGGACTGAAGCTTTCTTT.

This chain joins TRBV7-9 and TRBJ2-7; 14 positions match TRBD2. Per the germline V gene, CDR1 is SEHNR and CDR2 is FQNEAQ (reference sequence). The CDR3 runs to 15 residues. J lost 4 bases, V lost 5 bases, and 4 bases had no gene match. CDR3 nucleotide sequence: TGTGCCAGCAGCCGCGGGACTAGCGGGAGATACGAGCAGTACTTC. Its translation is CASSRGTSGRYEQYF.

The rearrangement uses TRBV5-1 and TRBJ1-2; possible D gene TRBD1, 5 bases. Looked up from germline, CDR1 is SGHRS and CDR2 is YFSETQ. The CDR3 loop spans 15 amino acids. Trimming left V 0 bases short and J 4 bases short, with 13 bases between. The CDR3, as DNA: TGCGCCAGCAGCTTGGCCGGACAACCGGTCTATGGCTACACCTTC. Its translation is CASSLAGQPVYGYTF.

The rearrangement links TRBV28 to TRBJ2-1; TRBD2 matches at 7 bases. Germline V lookup: CDR1 MDHEN, CDR2 SYDVKM. CDR3 size: 12 residues. V was pared by 10 bases and J by 4 bases, with 4 bases of the junction left unmatched. The CDR3 coding sequence is TGTGCCACCTTCGGGGGGTACAATGAGCAGTTCTTC. Residues: CATFGGYNEQFF.

The chain employs TRBV7-3 and TRBJ1-2; TRBD1 agrees at 10 bases. V trimming: 0 bases; J trimming: 10 bases; junction bases outside the gene matches: 2. The CDR3 sequence is 13 residues long. Germline V gene sequence: CDR1 SGHTA, CDR2 FQGTGA. CDR3 coding DNA: TGTGCCAGCAGCTTAACCGGGACAGGGGACTACACCTTC. It is translated as CASSLTGTGDYTF. Filled out from reference TRBV7-3 and TRBJ1-2, the complete variable domain reads GAGVSQTPSNKVTEKGKYVELRCDPISGHTALYWYRQSLGQGPEFLIYFQGTGAADDSGLPNDRFFAVRPEGSVSTLKIQRTERGDSAVYLCASSLTGTGDYTFGSGTRLTVV.

The gene calls are TRBV5-1 and TRBJ2-5, with TRBD1 identical over 9 bases. Per the germline V gene, CDR1 is SGHRS and CDR2 is YFSETQ. The CDR3 is made up of 13 amino acids. V trimming: 4 bases; J trimming: 3 bases; junction bases outside the gene matches: 1. CDR3 DNA sequence: TGCGCCAGCAGCCGGGACAGGGAAGAGACCCAGTACTTC. Amino acids: CASSRDREETQYF. The full variable domain, rest sourced from reference TRBV5-1 and TRBJ2-5, is KAGVTQTPRYLIKTRGQQVTLSCSPISGHRSVSWYQQTPGQGLQFLFEYFSETQRNKGNFPGRFSGRQFSNSRSEMNVSTLELGDSALYLCASSRDREETQYFGPGTRLLVL.

V is TRBV27 and J is TRBJ2-3; TRBD1 is a possible D gene (6 bases). V lost 7 bases to trimming and J lost 2 bases, with 10 bases between them. Germline-derived CDR1 and CDR2 are MNHEY and SMNVEV (reference sequence). This CDR3 comprises 13 residues. The CDR3 DNA sequence: TGTGCCAGCACACACAGGGCCACAGATACGCAGTATTTT. As protein: CASTHRATDTQYF.

This chain connects TRBV7-2 to TRBJ1-2; the D gene is possibly TRBD1 (6 bases). Looked up from germline, CDR1 is SGHTA and CDR2 is FQGNSA. The CDR3 is 15 residues long. The V gene lost 7 bases and the J gene lost 2 bases, with 17 bases spanning the gap. CDR3: CASNPQGISNYGYTF. The CDR3 nucleotides read TGTGCCAGCAATCCACAGGGCATAAGCAACTATGGCTACACCTTC.

V gene TRBV9 combines with J gene TRBJ1-2; maybe TRBD1 (5 bases). V dropped 3 bases and J dropped 2 bases, with 11 bases sitting between them. Germline CDR1 reads SGDLS; CDR2 reads YYNGEE. This CDR3 contains 14 residues. The CDR3 reads CASSDTGLNYGYTF. CDR3 DNA: TGTGCCAGCAGCGACACGGGACTGAACTATGGCTACACCTTC.

The chain recombines TRBV12-5 with TRBJ2-2; 8 positions match TRBD1. The CDR3 runs 17 residues. Germline-derived CDR1 and CDR2 are LGHNT and FRNRAP. V dropped 4 bases and J dropped 4; count of bases not matched to a gene: 11. CDR3 region: CASGWAKTGEFTGELFF. CDR3 DNA sequence: TGTGCTAGTGGTTGGGCTAAGACAGGGGAGTTCACCGGGGAGCTGTTTTTT.

The chain couples TRBV25-1 to TRBJ2-7; 7 bases are a match to TRBD2. The V segment lost 6 bases and the J segment 2 bases; nucleotides outside the gene matches: 10. CDR1 is MGHDK and CDR2 is SYGVNS in the germline V gene. This CDR3 is built from 15 residues. The CDR3 is CASSPQRDGTYEQYF. DNA of the CDR3: TGTGCCAGCAGCCCCCAGCGGGACGGAACCTACGAGCAGTACTTC.

The V gene is TRBV19, the J gene TRBJ1-6; D ambiguous. The CDR3 covers 15 residues. In germline, CDR1 is LNHDA, CDR2 SQIVND (reference sequence). Trimming stripped 6 bases from V and 5 bases from J, with 14 bases between. The CDR3 sequence: CASRSRAGHNSPLHF. CDR3 DNA: TGTGCCAGTAGGAGCCGGGCGGGCCATAATTCACCCCTCCACTTT.

This chain connects TRBV6-1 to TRBJ2-7, with 8 bases fitting TRBD2. The CDR3 runs to 16 residues. V dropped 3 bases and J dropped 7; count of bases not matched to a gene: 14. Germline V gene sequence: CDR1 MNHNS, CDR2 SASEGT. CDR3 sequence: CASSEARGGWAREQYF. DNA for the CDR3: TGTGCCAGCAGTGAGGCCCGCGGGGGGTGGGCGCGGGAGCAGTACTTC.

The chain uses TRBV27 and TRBJ1-5, with D unclear. This CDR3 has 14 residues. The germline V gene has CDR1 MNHEY and CDR2 SMNVEV (reference sequence). The ends were cut back, 2 bases at V and 6 bases at J, with 11 bases in the middle. The CDR3 bases are TGTGCCAGCAGTTTAAGAGGGTTGGGTCAGCCCCAGCATTTT. Its protein product is CASSLRGLGQPQHF.

V gene TRBV13 combines with J gene TRBJ2-3, with 9 bases aligning to TRBD2. From germline, CDR1 is PRHDT and CDR2 FYEKMQ (reference sequence). Trimming at V came to 2 bases and at J to 0 bases, leaving 3 bases not matched to a gene. The CDR3 is made up of 16 amino acids. Here the CDR3 DNA reads TGTGCCAGCAGCTTATTAGCGGGGGTTAGCACAGATACGCAGTATTTT. It yields the protein CASSLLAGVSTDTQYF.

The chain recombines TRBV28 with TRBJ2-7; D is unresolved. The CDR3 is made up of 14 amino acids. Germline values: CDR1 MDHEN, CDR2 SYDVKM. V lost 9 bases to trimming and J lost 4 bases, with 19 bases between them. CDR3 DNA sequence: TGTGCCAGTGACTCCCCGGCGGAGAGTTACGAGCAGTACTTC. Translation gives CASDSPAESYEQYF.

The chain has TRBV10-1 and TRBJ2-5, with D maybe TRBD2 (6 bases). V shed 1 base and J shed 5 bases, with 8 bases lying between them. The CDR3 is 13 residues long. Germline V lookup: CDR1 WNHNN, CDR2 SYGVQD (reference sequence). CDR3 residues: CASSELGGETQYF. The CDR3 coding sequence is TGCGCCAGCAGTGAGTTGGGGGGTGAGACCCAGTACTTC.

This rearrangement joins TRBV15 to TRBJ2-7; weak D call: TRBD1 (6 bases). The ends were cut back, 1 base at V and 2 bases at J, with 21 bases in the middle. Germline V CDR1 and CDR2: LNHNV, YYDKDF (reference sequence). The CDR3 is 18 residues long. CDR3 amino acids: CATSRGGFLGALTYEQYF. The CDR3 coding sequence is TGTGCCACCAGCAGAGGGGGGTTTTTGGGGGCCCTTACCTACGAGCAGTACTTC.

The V gene is TRBV23-1, the J gene TRBJ2-1; D possibly corresponds to TRBD1 (5 bases). TRBV23-1 is sorted into the ORF group, with uncertain function. This CDR3 contains 9 residues. Trimming removed 2 bases at V and 16 bases at J, with 6 bases between. CDR3 residues: CASSQDSFF. CDR3 DNA sequence: TGCGCCAGCAGTCAAGACAGCTTCTTC.

This chain uses TRBV6-5 with TRBJ2-6; D is possibly TRBD1 (6 bases). V lost 6 bases and J 4 bases, leaving 13 bases between the germline ends. This CDR3 has 15 amino acids. The germline V gene has CDR1 MNHEY and CDR2 SVGAGI. The CDR3: CASRTGQGGANVLTF. CDR3 nucleotides: TGTGCCAGCAGGACAGGTCAAGGGGGGGCCAACGTCCTGACTTTC.